This T cell receptor (beta chain) was obtained from a study of cytomegalovirus exposure and HLA in healthy donors. General study findings and limits: Segments of the TCR beta V type were, in most cases, productive about 87% or about 30% of the time in an earlier analysis.

Points on this clone: The antigen is not known.

CDR1 SGHRS and CDR2 YFSETQ come from the germline V gene. CDR3 length: 14 residues. Trimming removed 4 bases from V and 3 bases from J; junction bases left unmatched: 4. Primers included in the PCR were 60 Vbeta and 13 Jbeta primers. Clones were read by immunoSEQ multiplex PCR, and TCRdb kept only the in-frame ones, dropping some. The sample lists more than 150,000 clones, around 83% occurring once. The chain has TRBV5-1 and TRBJ2-4, with 7 bases identical to TRBD1. This receptor was taken from a man aged 45 to 65 in good health and CMV-seronegative. The source material was PBMCs. CDR3 amino acids: CASSPGQNKNIQYF. The CDR3 DNA reads TGCGCCAGCAGCCCGGGACAGAACAAAAACATTCAGTACTTC.